Listed here is a single T cell receptor (beta chain). Original data processing: Scientists estimated how many nucleated cells there were by amplifying reference gene primers. Some clones are missing from TCRdb's copy, which holds only in-frame ones; the method was immunoSEQ multiplex PCR. The V and J calls and the clone size are those of that table, but D and trimming were determined from the DNA. The sample yields fewer than 80,000 clones, approximately 90% seen once. CDR3 length: 13 amino acids. The germline V gene has CDR1 SGHTA and CDR2 FQGTGA. J lost 5 bases, V lost 5 bases, and 3 bases had no gene match. These data originate in a study of blood T cell repertoires in COVID-19. About the research overall: Samples taken during acute and convalescent COVID-19 were collected in the United States, Italy and Spain. PBMCs, B-cell-depleted T cells, or T cells provided the cDNA or gDNA that made up the material.

This receptor was taken from a man aged 25 to 45 with acute or convalescent COVID-19. The sequenced sample was peripheral blood. The gene calls are TRBV7-3 and TRBJ2-7; 10 positions agree with TRBD2. The CDR3 is CASSLTSGNEQYF. The DNA of the CDR3 is TGTGCCAGCAGCCTTACTAGCGGGAACGAGCAGTACTTC. Using reference TRBV7-3 and TRBJ2-7 for the parts outside the CDR3, the full variable domain is GAGVSQTPSNKVTEKGKYVELRCDPISGHTALYWYRQSLGQGPEFLIYFQGTGAADDSGLPNDRFFAVRPEGSVSTLKIQRTERGDSAVYLCASSLTSGNEQYFGPGTRLTVT.